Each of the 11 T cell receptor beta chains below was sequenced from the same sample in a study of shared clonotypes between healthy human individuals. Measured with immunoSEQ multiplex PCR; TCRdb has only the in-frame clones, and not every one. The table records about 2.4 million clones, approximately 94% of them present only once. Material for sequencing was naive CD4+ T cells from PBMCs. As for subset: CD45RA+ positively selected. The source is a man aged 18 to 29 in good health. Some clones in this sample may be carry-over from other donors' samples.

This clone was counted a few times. As DNA, the CDR3 is TGTGCCTGGAGTGGACACCGGAACACTGAAGCTTTCTTT. Its translation: CAWSGHRNTEAFF. The chain joins TRBV30 to TRBJ1-1; D gene unclear. This CDR3 is built from 13 residues. CDR1 is GTSNPN and CDR2 is SVGIG in the germline V gene (reference sequence). The germline V and J ends were trimmed by 1 base and 1 base, with 7 bases remaining between them.

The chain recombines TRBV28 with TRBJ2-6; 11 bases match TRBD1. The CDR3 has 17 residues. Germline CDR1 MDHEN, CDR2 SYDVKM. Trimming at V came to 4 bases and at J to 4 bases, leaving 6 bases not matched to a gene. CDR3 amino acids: CASSYGQGAQGANVLTF. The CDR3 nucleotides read TGTGCCAGCAGTTACGGACAGGGGGCGCAGGGGGCCAACGTCCTGACTTTC.

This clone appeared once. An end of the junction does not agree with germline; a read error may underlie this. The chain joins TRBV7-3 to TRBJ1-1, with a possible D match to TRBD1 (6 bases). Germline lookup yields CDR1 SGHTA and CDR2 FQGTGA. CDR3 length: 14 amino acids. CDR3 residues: CASSSQGTNTEVFF. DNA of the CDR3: TGTGCCAGCAGCTCACAGGGTACGAACACTGAAGTTTTCTTT.

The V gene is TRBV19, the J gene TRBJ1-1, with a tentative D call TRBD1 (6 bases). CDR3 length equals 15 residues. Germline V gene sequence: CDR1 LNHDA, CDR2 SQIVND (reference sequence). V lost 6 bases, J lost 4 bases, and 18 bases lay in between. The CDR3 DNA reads TGTGCCAGTAGCCCAAGAACAGGGCCGGTCACTGAAGCTTTCTTT. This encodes CASSPRTGPVTEAFF.

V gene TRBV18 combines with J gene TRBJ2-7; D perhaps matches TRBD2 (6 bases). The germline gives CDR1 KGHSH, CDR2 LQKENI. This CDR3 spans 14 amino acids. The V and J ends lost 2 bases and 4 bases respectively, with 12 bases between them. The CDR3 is CASSPITGAYEQYF. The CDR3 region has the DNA TGTGCCAGCTCACCAATTACGGGAGCTTACGAGCAGTACTTC.

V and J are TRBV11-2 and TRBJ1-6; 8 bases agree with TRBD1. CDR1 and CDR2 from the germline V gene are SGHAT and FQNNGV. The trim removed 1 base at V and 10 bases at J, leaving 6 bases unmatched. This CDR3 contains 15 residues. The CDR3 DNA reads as TGTGCCAGCAGCTTAGGTCAGACAGGGGAATCACCCCTCCACTTT. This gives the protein CASSLGQTGESPLHF.

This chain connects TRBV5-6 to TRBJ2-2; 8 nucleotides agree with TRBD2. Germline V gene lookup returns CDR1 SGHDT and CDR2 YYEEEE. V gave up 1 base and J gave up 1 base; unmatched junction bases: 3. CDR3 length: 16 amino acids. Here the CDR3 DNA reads TGTGCCAGCAGCTTGTTAGCGGGAAGGAACACCGGGGAGCTGTTTTTT. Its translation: CASSLLAGRNTGELFF.

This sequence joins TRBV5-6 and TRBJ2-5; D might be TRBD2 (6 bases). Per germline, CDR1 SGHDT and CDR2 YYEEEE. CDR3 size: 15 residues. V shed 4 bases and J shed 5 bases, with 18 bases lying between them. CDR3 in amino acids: CASSPEYGSPETQYF. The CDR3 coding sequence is TGTGCCAGCAGCCCAGAATACGGGAGTCCGGAGACCCAGTACTTC.

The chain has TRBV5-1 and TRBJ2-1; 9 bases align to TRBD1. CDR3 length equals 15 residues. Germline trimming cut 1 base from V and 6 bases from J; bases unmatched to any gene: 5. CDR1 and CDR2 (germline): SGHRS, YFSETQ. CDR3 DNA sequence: TGCGCCAGCAGCTTGCCGGGACAGGGTATCAATGAGCAGTTCTTC. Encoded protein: CASSLPGQGINEQFF.

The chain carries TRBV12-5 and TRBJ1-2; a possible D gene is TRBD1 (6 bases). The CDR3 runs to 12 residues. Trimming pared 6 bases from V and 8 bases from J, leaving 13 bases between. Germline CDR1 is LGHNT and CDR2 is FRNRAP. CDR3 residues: CASGQGPWGYTF. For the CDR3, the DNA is TGTGCTAGTGGACAGGGACCCTGGGGCTACACCTTC.

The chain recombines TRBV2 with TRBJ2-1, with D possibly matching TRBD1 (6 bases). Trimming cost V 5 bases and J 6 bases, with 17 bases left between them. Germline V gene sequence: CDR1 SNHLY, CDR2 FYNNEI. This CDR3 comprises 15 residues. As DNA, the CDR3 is TGTGCCAGCAGTATAACAGGGCTGAGAGGCAATGAGCAGTTCTTC. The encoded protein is CASSITGLRGNEQFF. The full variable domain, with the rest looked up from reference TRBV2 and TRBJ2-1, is EPEVTQTPSHQVTQMGQEVILRCVPISNHLYFYWYRQILGQKVEFLVSFYNNEISEKSEIFDDQFSVERPDGSNFTLKIRSTKLEDSAMYFCASSITGLRGNEQFFGPGTRLTVL.